These 2 T cell receptor beta chains were sequenced from one sample in a study of cytomegalovirus exposure and HLA in healthy donors. The PCR was carried out with 60 Vbeta primers and 13 Jbeta primers. Sequencing was performed with immunoSEQ multiplex PCR; in TCRdb, only in-frame clones are kept and a portion is missing. The sample includes about 35,000 clones, 80% of them seen just once. Sequencing used PBMCs. The origin of the receptors is a male donor in good health and CMV-seronegative.

The sample holds a few counts of this clone. This rearrangement joins TRBV19 to TRBJ2-5, with D tentatively TRBD1 (6 bases). The V gene's germline CDR1 is LNHDA and CDR2 SQIVND (reference sequence). The germline V and J ends were trimmed by 7 bases and 5 bases, with 14 bases remaining between them. The CDR3 extends over 13 amino acids. CDR3 bases: TGTGCCAGTAATGACCGTAGGGGGGAGACCCAGTACTTC. This gives the protein CASNDRRGETQYF. The variable domain in full, with the rest retrieved from reference TRBV19 and TRBJ2-5, is DGGITQSPKYLFRKEGQNVTLSCEQNLNHDAMYWYRQDPGQGLRLIYYSQIVNDFQKGDIAEGYSVSREKKESFPLTVTSAQKNPTAFYLCASNDRRGETQYFGPGTRLLVL.

The genes are TRBV29-1 and TRBJ2-1; 8 bases fit TRBD1. The V gene's germline CDR1 is SQVTM and CDR2 ANQGSEA. The V and J ends lost 7 bases and 0 bases, in that order; junction bases with no gene match: 8. The CDR3 has 15 residues. The CDR3 is CSAVDRGTSYNEQFF. In DNA, the CDR3 is TGCAGCGCCGTTGACAGGGGAACCTCCTACAATGAGCAGTTCTTC.